This T cell receptor (beta chain) derives from a study of T cell clonality in common variable immunodeficiency. Broader study findings: CVID subjects had higher TCRbeta clonality than healthy controls, most marked in about a third. In common variable immunodeficiency, TCR beta chains reportedly carried fewer deletions and N-nucleotide insertions.

This clone came up many times. Antigen specificity is unknown. The read ends 3 residues before the CDR3 terminus; that terminus is restored from the germline J gene. Donors gave roughly 4.5 to 8 ml heparinized peripheral whole blood. Sequencing input was equivalent genomic DNA from CVID and controls. Only in-frame clones appear in the TCRdb table, and some are missing; sequencing was by immunoSEQ multiplex PCR. This sample has about 42,000 clones, each found more than once. This CDR3 comprises 15 residues. Germline V gene sequence: CDR1 SGHAT, CDR2 FQNNGV. The V gene lost 5 bases and the J gene lost 4 bases, with 14 bases spanning the gap.

The TCR sequence derives from a human donor with common variable immunodeficiency. The sequenced material came from peripheral blood mononuclear cells. V gene TRBV11-2 combines with J gene TRBJ2-2, with D tentatively TRBD1 (7 bases). CDR3 protein: CASSLGGTVTGELFF. The DNA read from the CDR3 is TGTGCCAGCAGCCTAGGGGGGACAGTCACCGGGGAG.